This T cell receptor beta chain is from a study of CDR3 diversity in severe acne. Via MiXCR, TCRdb re-called the PCR reads, giving one row per CDR3 protein. This table holds fewer than 90,000 distinct CDR3 sequences, under 55% found once. The germline V gene has CDR1 SGHTA and CDR2 FQGNSA. After removal of 5 bases from V and 7 bases from J, the junction contained 9 bases not matched to a gene. CDR3 length equals 16 residues. Sample: blood. The receptor was isolated from a male donor with severe acne vulgaris. The rearrangement uses TRBV7-2 and TRBJ2-3; 13 nucleotides line up with TRBD2. CDR3 sequence reads: CASSPRTSGRAYTQYF. The DNA for the CDR3 is TGTGCCAGCAGCCCCCGGACTAGCGGGAGAGCATATACGCAGTATTTT. The full variable domain, with the rest looked up from reference TRBV7-2 and TRBJ2-3, is GAGVSQSPSNKVTEKGKDVELRCDPISGHTALYWYRQSLGQGLEFLIYFQGNSAPDKSGLPSDRFSAERTGGSVSTLTIQRTQQEDSAVYLCASSPRTSGRAYTQYFGPGTRLTVL.